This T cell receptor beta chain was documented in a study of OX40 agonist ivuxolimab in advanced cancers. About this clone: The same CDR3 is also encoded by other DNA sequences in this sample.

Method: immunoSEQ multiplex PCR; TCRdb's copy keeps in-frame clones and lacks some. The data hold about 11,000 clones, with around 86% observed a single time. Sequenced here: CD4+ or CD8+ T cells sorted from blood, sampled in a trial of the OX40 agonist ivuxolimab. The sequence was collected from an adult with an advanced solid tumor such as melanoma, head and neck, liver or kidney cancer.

CDR3 loop: CASSQDRTSGYEQYF. CDR3 nucleotides: TGTGCCAGCAGCCAAGATCGCACTAGCGGCTACGAGCAGTACTTC. The gene calls are TRBV4-2 and TRBJ2-7, with 8 positions matching TRBD2. Per germline, CDR1 LGHNA and CDR2 YNFKEQ. The trim removed 0 bases at V and 3 bases at J, leaving 4 bases unmatched. The CDR3 covers 15 residues.